Below are 20 T cell receptor beta chains sequenced from a single sample in a study of T cells after yellow fever vaccination. TCRdb re-called the 5' RACE reads through MiXCR, storing one row per CDR3 protein. Of 500,000 to 650,000 distinct CDR3 sequences in the sample, about a sixth were seen once. Specimen: PBMCs, collected 4 to 5 days after the first yellow fever vaccination. Receptor source: a man aged 18 to 30 who received the YFV17D yellow fever vaccine.

This clonotype appeared a few times. The rearrangement uses TRBV24-1 and TRBJ1-2; D gene unclear. V dropped 1 base and J dropped 4 bases, with 9 bases sitting between them. CDR3 length: 14 amino acids. Germline V lookup: CDR1 KGHDR, CDR2 SFDVKD. DNA of the CDR3: TGTGCCACCAGTGATTTCGGCATGTCCTATGGCTACACCTTC. Residues: CATSDFGMSYGYTF.

This sequence joins TRBV7-2 and TRBJ2-5; either TRBD1 or TRBD2 may fit D (6 bases each). V was shortened by 5 bases and J by 5 bases, with 18 bases between the two germline ends. Germline CDR1 SGHTA, CDR2 FQGNSA. CDR3 length: 15 residues. The CDR3 nucleotides are TGTGCCAGCAGCGTACCGACAGGAGGGGCGGAGACCCAGTACTTC. Protein sequence: CASSVPTGGAETQYF. The entire variable domain, with the rest obtained from reference TRBV7-2 and TRBJ2-5, is as follows: GAGVSQSPSNKVTEKGKDVELRCDPISGHTALYWYRQSLGQGLEFLIYFQGNSAPDKSGLPSDRFSAERTGGSVSTLTIQRTQQEDSAVYLCASSVPTGGAETQYFGPGTRLLVL.

The J gene is TRBJ1-3, the V gene TRBV20-1; TRBD1 matches at 8 bases. V lost 5 bases to trimming and J lost 0 bases; unmatched junction nucleotides: 3. CDR3 size: 14 residues. The germline V gene encodes CDR1 DFQATT and CDR2 SNEGSKA (reference sequence). The CDR3 spells CSAGTGGSGNTIYF. CDR3 sequence (DNA): TGCAGTGCTGGAACAGGGGGCTCTGGAAACACCATATATTTT.

The chain recombines TRBV4-3 with TRBJ2-1; weak D call: TRBD1 (6 bases). This CDR3 is built from 13 residues. Trimming took 3 bases from V and 6 from J, leaving 9 bases between them. Germline V gene data show CDR1 as LGHNA and CDR2 as YSLEER. Here the CDR3 reads CASSQDSLNEQFF. DNA of the CDR3: TGCGCCAGCAGCCAGGACAGTCTCAATGAGCAGTTCTTC.

The chain uses TRBV7-2 and TRBJ2-3; perhaps TRBD2 as D (7 bases). V was cut by 3 bases and J by 5 bases, with 15 bases left in between. The CDR3 totals 15 residues. CDR1 and CDR2 (germline): SGHTA, FQGNSA. The CDR3 DNA follows: TGTGCCAGCAGCTTGGGGGGGGGCGGCGGAGATACGCAGTATTTT. It yields the protein CASSLGGGGGDTQYF.

The chain joins TRBV6-5 to TRBJ2-6, with 9 bases aligning to TRBD1. CDR1 and CDR2 (germline): MNHEY, SVGAGI. The junction had 2 bases not matched to a gene; V was cut back by 2 bases and J by 0 bases. The CDR3 contains 17 residues. Here the CDR3 reads CASSYGTGTSGANVLTF. The CDR3 region has the DNA TGTGCCAGCAGTTACGGGACAGGGACCTCTGGGGCCAACGTCCTGACTTTC.

CDR3 DNA: TGTGCCTGGACTGCAGGAAGCTATGGCTACACCTTC. It codes for CAWTAGSYGYTF. The rearrangement links TRBV30 to TRBJ1-2; D remains ambiguous. V lost 4 bases and J lost 4, with 10 bases in between. This CDR3 region has 12 residues. Per the germline V gene, CDR1 is GTSNPN and CDR2 is SVGIG (reference sequence).

The chain links TRBV6-6 to TRBJ1-1; D call uncertain. This CDR3 contains 13 residues. The V and J ends lost 2 bases and 3 bases respectively, with 7 bases between them. Germline values: CDR1 MNHNY, CDR2 SVGAGI (reference sequence). CDR3 residues: CASSYQPDTEAFF. CDR3 DNA: TGTGCCAGCAGTTACCAACCCGACACTGAAGCTTTCTTT.

The chain links TRBV28 to TRBJ2-6; tentatively, D is TRBD2 (5 bases). V gave up 5 bases and J gave up 1 base, with 9 bases separating them. The CDR3 extends over 15 amino acids. Looked up from germline, CDR1 is MDHEN and CDR2 is SYDVKM. The CDR3 sequence: CASSGGVSGANVLTF. The DNA for the CDR3 is TGTGCCAGCAGTGGAGGTGTATCTGGGGCCAACGTCCTGACTTTC.

The chain carries TRBV4-1 and TRBJ2-1; 7 bases are shared with TRBD1. With V trimmed by 3 bases and J by 8 bases, 10 bases remained unmatched. The CDR3 is 15 amino acids. From germline, CDR1 is MGHRA and CDR2 YSYEKL. The chain's CDR3 is CASSHEPQGVYEQFF. The DNA for the CDR3 is TGCGCCAGCAGCCATGAACCTCAGGGGGTCTATGAGCAGTTCTTC.

V is TRBV30 and J is TRBJ2-7; D might be TRBD1 (6 bases). CDR3 size: 12 residues. Germline V lookup: CDR1 GTSNPN, CDR2 SVGIG (reference sequence). Trimming took 0 bases from V and 5 from J, leaving 8 bases between them. The chain's CDR3 is CAWSVQGHEQYF. The CDR3 DNA is TGTGCCTGGAGTGTACAGGGCCACGAGCAGTACTTC.

This clonotype showed up just a few times. V and J are TRBV9 and TRBJ2-2; 8 nucleotides agree with TRBD1. The germline CDR1 and CDR2 sequences are SGDLS and YYNGEE. V lost 5 bases, J lost 10 bases, and 7 bases stayed unmatched. CDR3 length: 13 amino acids. The CDR3 DNA reads as TGTGCCAGCAGTCCAGGGGGCAGGTCGGAGCTGTTTTTT. Its translation is CASSPGGRSELFF. Full variable domain (missing parts from reference TRBV9 and TRBJ2-2): DSGVTQTPKHLITATGQRVTLRCSPRSGDLSVYWYQQSLDQGLQFLIQYYNGEERAKGNILERFSAQQFPDLHSELNLSSLELGDSALYFCASSPGGRSELFFGEGSRLTVL.

The chain has TRBV12-3 or TRBV12-4 and TRBJ2-1; TRBD1 or TRBD2 may be the D gene (6 bases each). The V gene lost 3 bases and the J gene lost 9 bases, with 21 bases spanning the gap. The CDR3 loop spans 16 amino acids. DNA of the CDR3: TGTGCCAGCAGTTTTCAGGGGCGGGGAGAAGAGGCTGAGCAGTTCTTC. Protein: CASSFQGRGEEAEQFF.

This clonotype was observed a handful of times. The rearrangement joins TRBV19 to TRBJ1-3; D possibly corresponds to TRBD1 (6 bases). The CDR3 spans 15 residues. The germline V gene has CDR1 LNHDA and CDR2 SQIVND (reference sequence). V lost 3 bases and J lost 3, with 12 bases in between. CDR3 in amino acids: CASSMVRGFGNTIYF. The CDR3 DNA is TGTGCCAGTAGTATGGTCAGGGGATTTGGAAACACCATATATTTT.

The chain links TRBV6-2 or TRBV6-3 to TRBJ2-4; 7 bases are shared with TRBD2. Germline values: CDR1 MNHEY, CDR2 SVGEGT. CDR3 size: 14 residues. Germline trimming cut 5 bases from V and 7 bases from J; bases unmatched to any gene: 8. The CDR3 reads CASSEGGRGNIQYF. CDR3 DNA: TGTGCCAGCAGTGAGGGAGGGAGGGGTAACATTCAGTACTTC.

The J gene is TRBJ2-5, the V gene TRBV6-5; D is ambiguous. Germline CDR1 reads MNHEY; CDR2 reads SVGAGI. CDR3 length equals 13 residues. Trimming took off 2 bases at V and 5 bases at J, with 9 bases between the two ends. Here the CDR3 DNA reads TGTGCCAGCAGTTACAGGCTACAGGAGACCCAGTACTTC. Its protein product is CASSYRLQETQYF.

This clonotype has only a few counts. J is TRBJ2-3 and V is TRBV29-1; TRBD2 matches at 10 bases. The CDR3 is 15 residues long. V dropped 5 bases and J dropped 6; count of bases not matched to a gene: 11. CDR1 is SQVTM, CDR2 ANQGSEA, per germline. This CDR3 reads CSVSRLSGGADTQYF. CDR3 DNA sequence: TGCAGCGTTTCCCGCCTAAGCGGGGGGGCCGATACGCAGTATTTT.

J is TRBJ1-5 and V is TRBV28; 7 bases are a match to TRBD1. The CDR3 sequence is 15 residues long. The J segment lost 0 bases and the V segment lost 5 bases, leaving 4 bases of the junction unmatched. Looked up from germline, CDR1 is MDHEN and CDR2 is SYDVKM. The CDR3 bases are TGTGCCAGCAGTCAGACAGGGCATAGCAATCAGCCCCAGCATTTT. Amino acid sequence: CASSQTGHSNQPQHF.

This clonotype was seen more than once but under ten times. The rearrangement joins TRBV12-3 or TRBV12-4 to TRBJ1-5; perhaps TRBD1 as D (5 bases). V was clipped by 7 bases and J by 6 bases, with 13 bases between them. The CDR3 sequence is 13 residues long. The CDR3 sequence is CASMGGRGQPQHF. The CDR3 bases are TGTGCCAGCATGGGGGGACGGGGTCAGCCCCAGCATTTT.

The table lists this clonotype with a few counts. CDR3 coding DNA: TGTGCCAGCAACGCAGGGGGGGGGCCGAATGAGCAGTTCTTC. Residues: CASNAGGGPNEQFF. The rearrangement joins TRBV9 to TRBJ2-1; TRBD1 or TRBD2 may be the D gene (7 bases each). Trimming took 6 bases from V and 7 from J, leaving 17 bases between them. This CDR3 is 14 amino acids long. Germline lookup yields CDR1 SGDLS and CDR2 YYNGEE.